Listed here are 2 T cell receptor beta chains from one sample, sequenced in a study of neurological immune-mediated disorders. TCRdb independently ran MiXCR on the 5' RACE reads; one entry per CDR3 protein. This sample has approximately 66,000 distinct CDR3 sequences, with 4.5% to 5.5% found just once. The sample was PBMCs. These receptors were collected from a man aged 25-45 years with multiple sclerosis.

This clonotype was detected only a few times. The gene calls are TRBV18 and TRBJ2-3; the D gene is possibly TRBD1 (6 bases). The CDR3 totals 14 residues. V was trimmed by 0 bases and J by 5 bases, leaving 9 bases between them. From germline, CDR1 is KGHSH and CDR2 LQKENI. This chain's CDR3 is CASSPPGAEDTQYF. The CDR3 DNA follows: TGTGCCAGCTCACCACCGGGGGCTGAAGATACGCAGTATTTT.

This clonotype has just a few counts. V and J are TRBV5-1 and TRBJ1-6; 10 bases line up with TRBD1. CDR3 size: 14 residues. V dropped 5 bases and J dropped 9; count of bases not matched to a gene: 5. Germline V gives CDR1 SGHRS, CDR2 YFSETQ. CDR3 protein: CASSPGTGASPLHF. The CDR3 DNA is TGCGCCAGCAGTCCCGGGACAGGGGCTTCACCCCTCCACTTT.